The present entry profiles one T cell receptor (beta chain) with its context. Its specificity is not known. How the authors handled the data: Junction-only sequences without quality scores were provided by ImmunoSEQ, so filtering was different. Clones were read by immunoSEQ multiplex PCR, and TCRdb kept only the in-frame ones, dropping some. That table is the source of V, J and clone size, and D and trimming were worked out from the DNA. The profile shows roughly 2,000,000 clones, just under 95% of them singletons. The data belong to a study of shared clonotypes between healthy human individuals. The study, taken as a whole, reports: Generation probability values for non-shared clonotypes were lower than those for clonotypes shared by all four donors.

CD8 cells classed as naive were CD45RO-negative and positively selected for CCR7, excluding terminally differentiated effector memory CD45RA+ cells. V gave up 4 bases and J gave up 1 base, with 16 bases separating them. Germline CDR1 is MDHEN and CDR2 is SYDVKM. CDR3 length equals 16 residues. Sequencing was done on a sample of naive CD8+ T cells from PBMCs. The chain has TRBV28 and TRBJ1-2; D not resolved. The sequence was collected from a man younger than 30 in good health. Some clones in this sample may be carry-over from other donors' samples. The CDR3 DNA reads TGTGCCAGCAGTTCCCCGCGGGAGATTTTTAACTATGGCTACACCTTC. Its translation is CASSSPREIFNYGYTF.